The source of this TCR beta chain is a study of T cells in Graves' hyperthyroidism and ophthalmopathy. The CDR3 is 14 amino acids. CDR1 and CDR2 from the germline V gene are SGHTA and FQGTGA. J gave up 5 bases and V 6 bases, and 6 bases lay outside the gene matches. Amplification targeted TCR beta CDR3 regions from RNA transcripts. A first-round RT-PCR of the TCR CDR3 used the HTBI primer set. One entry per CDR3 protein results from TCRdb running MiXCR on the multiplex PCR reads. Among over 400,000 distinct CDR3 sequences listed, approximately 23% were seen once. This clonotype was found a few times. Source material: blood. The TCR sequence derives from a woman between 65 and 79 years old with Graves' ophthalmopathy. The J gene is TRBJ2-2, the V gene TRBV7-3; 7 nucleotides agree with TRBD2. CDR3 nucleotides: TGTGCCAGCAGGCCCGGGACTACAACCGGGGAGCTGTTTTTT. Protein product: CASRPGTTTGELFF.